This record concerns one TCR beta chain sequence. As processed by the authors: Reference gene primers were amplified, and this amplification served to estimate nucleated cell counts. Repertoires were generated with immunoSEQ multiplex PCR, while TCRdb's copy carries only in-frame clones and drops some. The D gene and trimming were derived from the DNA, and the V and J assignments and clone size from that table. The table lists approximately 290,000 clones, approximately 90% of them singletons. The V segment lost 5 bases and the J segment 3 bases; nucleotides outside the gene matches: 4. Looked up from germline, CDR1 is SGHAT and CDR2 is FQNNGV. This CDR3 has 15 amino acids. These data belong to a study of blood T cell repertoires in COVID-19. Study-level background: Acute and convalescent COVID-19 samples came from the United States, Italy and Spain. PBMCs, B-cell-depleted T cells, or T cells provided the cDNA or gDNA that made up the material.

The J gene is TRBJ2-5, the V gene TRBV11-2; 12 nucleotides align to TRBD2. The TCR was taken from a young man with acute or convalescent COVID-19. Sequenced sample: peripheral blood. The CDR3 is CASSRRLAGEETQYF. CDR3 in DNA: TGTGCCAGCAGCCGCCGACTAGCGGGGGAAGAGACCCAGTACTTC.